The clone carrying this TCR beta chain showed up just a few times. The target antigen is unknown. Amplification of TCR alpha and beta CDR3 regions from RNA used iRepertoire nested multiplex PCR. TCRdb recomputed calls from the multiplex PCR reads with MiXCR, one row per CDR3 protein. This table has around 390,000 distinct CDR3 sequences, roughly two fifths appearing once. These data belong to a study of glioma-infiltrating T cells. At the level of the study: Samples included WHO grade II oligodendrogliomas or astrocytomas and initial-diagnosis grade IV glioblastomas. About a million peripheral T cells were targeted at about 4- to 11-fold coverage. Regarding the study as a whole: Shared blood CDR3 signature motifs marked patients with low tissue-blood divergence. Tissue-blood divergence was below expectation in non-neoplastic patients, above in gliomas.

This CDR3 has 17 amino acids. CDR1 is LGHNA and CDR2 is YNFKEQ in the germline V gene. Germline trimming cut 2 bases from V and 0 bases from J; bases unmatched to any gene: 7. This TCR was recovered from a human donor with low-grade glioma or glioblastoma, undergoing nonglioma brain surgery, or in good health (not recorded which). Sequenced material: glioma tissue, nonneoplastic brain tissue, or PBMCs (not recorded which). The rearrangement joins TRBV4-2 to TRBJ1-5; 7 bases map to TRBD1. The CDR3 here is CASSQKTGLYSNQPQHF. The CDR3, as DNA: TGTGCCAGCAGCCAAAAGACAGGGCTTTATAGCAATCAGCCCCAGCATTTT.